This record concerns one T cell receptor beta chain sequence. Its specificity is not known. This entry belongs to a study of cytomegalovirus exposure and HLA in healthy donors. The germline V gene has CDR1 MDHEN and CDR2 SYDVKM. The CDR3 covers 14 residues. V was cut by 4 bases and J by 2 bases, with 9 bases left in between. Healthy bone marrow donors made up the donors. Study conclusions and caveats: Common viral pathogens were later found to be apparently linked to several of the most significant clusters.

PCR used 60 Vbeta primers and 13 Jbeta primers. Assay used: immunoSEQ multiplex PCR; TCRdb lists only in-frame clones, some missing. The data hold 150,000 or so clones, with approximately 74% observed a single time. Specimen: PBMCs. This TCR came from a man under 40 in good health and CMV-seronegative. V usage is TRBV28 and J usage is TRBJ1-5, with D possibly being TRBD1 (6 bases). The CDR3: CASSSGAGNQPQHF. The CDR3 DNA sequence: TGTGCCAGCAGTTCAGGGGCTGGCAATCAGCCCCAGCATTTT.